The 2 T cell receptor beta chains below were found in one sample sequenced in a study of blood T cell repertoires in COVID-19. Generated by immunoSEQ multiplex PCR, the TCRdb table keeps only in-frame clones and is missing some. This sample yields 90,000 to 130,000 clones, of which around 76% are seen a single time; 3.8% belongs to the top ten. Input material: peripheral blood. The source is a woman of 80 years or more with acute or convalescent COVID-19.

This chain connects TRBV5-1 to TRBJ2-3; TRBD2 agrees at 8 bases. Germline CDR1 reads SGHRS; CDR2 reads YFSETQ. The CDR3 totals 15 residues. The junction had 5 bases not matched to a gene; V was cut back by 0 bases and J by 5 bases. In DNA, the CDR3 is TGCGCCAGCAGCTTGGAGGGACTAGATATAGATACGCAGTATTTT. Amino acids: CASSLEGLDIDTQYF.

The chain links TRBV7-3 to TRBJ2-2; 7 bases are a match to TRBD1. J gave up 1 base and V 8 bases, and 7 bases lay outside the gene matches. Germline lookup yields CDR1 SGHTA and CDR2 FQGTGA. The CDR3 covers 15 residues. The chain's CDR3 is CASGDRVGNTGELFF. CDR3 nucleotides: TGTGCCAGCGGCGACAGGGTTGGGAACACCGGGGAGCTGTTTTTT.